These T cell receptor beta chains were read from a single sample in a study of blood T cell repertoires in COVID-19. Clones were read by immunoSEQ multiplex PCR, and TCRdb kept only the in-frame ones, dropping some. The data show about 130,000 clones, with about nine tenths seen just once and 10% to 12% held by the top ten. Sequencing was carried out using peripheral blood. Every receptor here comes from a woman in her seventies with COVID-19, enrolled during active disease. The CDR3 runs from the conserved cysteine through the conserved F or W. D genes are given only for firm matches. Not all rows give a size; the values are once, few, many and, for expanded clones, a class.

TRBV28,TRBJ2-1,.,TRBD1,CASSGTGDEQFF,TGTGCCAGCAGCGGGACAGGGGATGAGCAGTTCTTC
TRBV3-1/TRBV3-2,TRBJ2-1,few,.,CASSQDPGSYNEQFF,TGTGCCAGCAGCCAAGATCCGGGCTCCTACAATGAGCAGTTCTTC
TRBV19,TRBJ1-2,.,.,CASTAQGRNPNYGYTF,TGTGCCAGTACCGCCCAGGGGCGAAACCCTAACTATGGCTACACCTTC
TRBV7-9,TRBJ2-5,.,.,CASSLVWAPGETQYF,TGTGCCAGCAGCTTGGTCTGGGCCCCGGGGGAGACCCAGTACTTC
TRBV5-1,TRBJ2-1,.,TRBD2,CASSAGPGLAGINEQFF,TGCGCCAGCAGCGCCGGACCGGGACTAGCGGGGATCAATGAGCAGTTCTTC
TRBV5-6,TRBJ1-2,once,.,CASSLAIAFYGYTF,TGTGCCAGCAGCCTGGCAATAGCGTTCTATGGCTACACCTTC
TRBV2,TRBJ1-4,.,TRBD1,CASSYRGTNEKLFF,TGTGCCAGCAGCTACAGGGGAACTAATGAAAAACTGTTTTTT
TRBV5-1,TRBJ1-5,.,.,CASRIGWGLNQPQHF,TGCGCCAGCAGGATTGGCTGGGGCCTAAATCAGCCCCAGCATTTT
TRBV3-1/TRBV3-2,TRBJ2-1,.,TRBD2,CASSQSSGGVYNEQFF,TGTGCCAGCAGCCAGTCTAGCGGGGGTGTGTACAATGAGCAGTTCTTC
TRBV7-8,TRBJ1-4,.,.,CASSFTPCAFNEKLFF,TGTGCCAGCAGCTTTACGCCGTGTGCGTTTAATGAAAAACTGTTTTTT
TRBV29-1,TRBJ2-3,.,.,CSVQGFTDTQYF,TGCAGCGTACAGGGATTCACAGATACGCAGTATTTT
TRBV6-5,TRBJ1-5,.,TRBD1,CASSLGQINQPQHF,TGTGCCAGCAGTCTGGGACAGATCAATCAGCCCCAGCATTTT
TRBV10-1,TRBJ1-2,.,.,CASSEAGGYGYTF,TGCGCCAGCAGTGAGGCGGGTGGCTATGGCTACACCTTC
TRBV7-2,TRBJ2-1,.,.,CASSFAGFLGAGEQFF,TGTGCCAGCAGCTTCGCAGGATTTTTGGGGGCCGGGGAGCAGTTCTTC
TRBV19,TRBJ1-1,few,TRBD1,CASSIRGQGDTEAFF,TGTGCCAGTAGTATCCGGGGACAGGGTGACACTGAAGCTTTCTTT
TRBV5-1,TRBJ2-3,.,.,CASSLGEFRTDTQYF,TGCGCCAGCAGCTTAGGGGAATTTAGGACAGATACGCAGTATTTT
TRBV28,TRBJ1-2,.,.,CASSRSPSTNYGYTF,TGTGCCAGCAGCCGATCCCCAAGCACTAACTATGGCTACACCTTC